These 30 T cell receptor beta chains originate from one sample sequenced in a study of blood T cell repertoires in COVID-19 (dated by TCRdb to the early 2020s). Preparation of the library involved the immunoSEQ multiplex PCR assay. TCRdb mirrors the immuneACCESS table, restricted to in-frame sequences. Some clones are absent from its copies; in checked studies, under half trace to an unresolved V gene, and the reason for the others is unknown. The sample table records some 270,000 clones; under 85% of these occur just once. Clones ranked in the top ten supply roughly 0.87% of the sample. The sequenced sample was peripheral blood. Every receptor here comes from a human donor with COVID-19, enrolled during active disease. The donor label of this sample is uncertain.

The chain links TRBV3-1 (or the pseudogene TRBV3-2) to TRBJ1-1; 8 nucleotides agree with TRBD1. CDR1 LGHDT and CDR2 YNNKEL come from the germline V gene (reference sequence). This CDR3 has 14 amino acids. V dropped 4 bases and J dropped 6; count of bases not matched to a gene: 7. CDR3 protein: CASSLIDRGSEAFF. The CDR3 nucleotides are TGTGCCAGCAGCCTTATCGACAGGGGATCTGAAGCTTTCTTT.

The chain joins TRBV28 to TRBJ1-2; D unresolved. V lost 2 bases, J lost 10 bases, and 14 bases lay in between. The CDR3 runs 13 residues. CDR1 and CDR2 (germline): MDHEN, SYDVKM. The CDR3 region is CASSLSSRRVYTF. CDR3 coding DNA: TGTGCCAGCAGTTTAAGTTCGCGGAGGGTCTACACCTTC.

The chain recombines TRBV5-1 with TRBJ2-5; tentative D call: TRBD1 (5 bases). This CDR3 region has 15 residues. From germline, CDR1 is SGHRS and CDR2 YFSETQ. Deletions cut 0 bases from V and 5 bases from J, with 14 bases between. The DNA for the CDR3 is TGCGCCAGCAGCTTGGGAGGCAGGGTCGGTGAGACCCAGTACTTC. It codes for CASSLGGRVGETQYF. The whole variable domain, filled in from reference TRBV5-1 and TRBJ2-5, reads KAGVTQTPRYLIKTRGQQVTLSCSPISGHRSVSWYQQTPGQGLQFLFEYFSETQRNKGNFPGRFSGRQFSNSRSEMNVSTLELGDSALYLCASSLGGRVGETQYFGPGTRLLVL.

V and J are TRBV10-3 and TRBJ2-7; a weak D match, TRBD2 (5 bases). V was cut by 4 bases and J by 4 bases, with 11 bases left in between. The germline V gene encodes CDR1 ENHRY and CDR2 SYGVKD. This CDR3 is built from 13 residues. DNA for the CDR3: TGTGCCATCAGTGGCGGGTCTCCTTACGAGCAGTACTTC. This codes for CAISGGSPYEQYF.

V gene TRBV29-1 combines with J gene TRBJ1-1; TRBD1 agrees at 7 bases. V shed 4 bases, J shed 0 bases, and the junction held 2 bases outside the gene matches. Germline V gene sequence: CDR1 SQVTM, CDR2 ANQGSEA. The CDR3 runs 13 residues. The CDR3 region has the DNA TGCAGCGTTGCGACAGGGCTGAACACTGAAGCTTTCTTT. Translation: CSVATGLNTEAFF.

The rearrangement uses TRBV9 and TRBJ2-6, with 9 bases lining up with TRBD1. Trimming removed 1 base from V and 3 bases from J; junction bases left unmatched: 11. The CDR3 runs 19 residues. The germline V gene has CDR1 SGDLS and CDR2 YYNGEE. CDR3: CASSVPRDRVKFGANVLTF. The CDR3 region has the DNA TGTGCCAGCAGCGTACCCCGGGACAGGGTCAAATTTGGGGCCAACGTCCTGACTTTC.

This clone has just one count. The V and J genes are TRBV10-3 and TRBJ1-1; 8 bases fit TRBD1. CDR3 length: 15 residues. Germline assignment: CDR1 ENHRY and CDR2 SYGVKD. The V segment lost 4 bases and the J segment 1 base; nucleotides outside the gene matches: 5. The CDR3 DNA follows: TGTGCCATCAGTGGTGCCGGGACAGGGAACACTGAAGCTTTCTTT. Its protein is CAISGAGTGNTEAFF.

The CDR3 reads CASSAQGEYGYTF. Written as DNA, the CDR3 is TGTGCCAGCAGCGCCCAGGGGGAGTATGGCTACACCTTC. The chain combines TRBV7-9 with TRBJ1-2; 7 bases are a match to TRBD1. J gave up 5 bases and V 5 bases, and 5 bases lay outside the gene matches. The germline V gene encodes CDR1 SEHNR and CDR2 FQNEAQ (reference sequence). The CDR3 spans 13 residues.

A note on this clone: Other DNA sequences within the sample encode an identical CDR3. The chain links TRBV18 to TRBJ2-3; D perhaps matches TRBD1 (6 bases). V was shortened by 1 base and J by 1 base, with 9 bases between the two germline ends. This CDR3 has 15 amino acids. Germline V gene data show CDR1 as KGHSH and CDR2 as LQKENI. The chain's CDR3 is CASSPQGGGTDTQYF. The CDR3 coding sequence is TGTGCCAGCTCACCACAAGGGGGAGGCACAGATACGCAGTATTTT.

The sample holds one count of this clone. The genes are TRBV11-2 and TRBJ1-5, with 8 nucleotides matching TRBD1. This CDR3 region has 15 residues. V lost 1 base and J lost 5; bases outside the gene matches: 4. The germline V gene has CDR1 SGHAT and CDR2 FQNNGV. The CDR3 DNA sequence: TGTGCCAGCAGCTTAGGAGGACAGGGCCATCAGCCCCAGCATTTT. Amino acids: CASSLGGQGHQPQHF.

The chain couples TRBV27 to TRBJ2-2; the D gene is possibly TRBD1 (6 bases). The CDR3 covers 15 residues. The germline V and J ends were trimmed by 6 bases and 3 bases, with 14 bases remaining between them. Germline CDR1 is MNHEY and CDR2 is SMNVEV (reference sequence). The CDR3, as DNA: TGTGCCAGCAGCTCCGGGACACAATACACCGGGGAGCTGTTTTTT. Translated: CASSSGTQYTGELFF.

The V call is TRBV28, the J call TRBJ1-2, with a possible D match to TRBD1 (5 bases). Germline assignment: CDR1 MDHEN and CDR2 SYDVKM. Trimming took 3 bases from V and 3 from J, leaving 11 bases between them. This CDR3 region has 14 residues. CDR3 protein: CASSLSVRDYGYTF. CDR3 sequence (DNA): TGTGCCAGCAGTTTGTCTGTCAGGGACTATGGCTACACCTTC.

The V and J genes are TRBV27 and TRBJ2-3; the D gene is possibly TRBD2 (5 bases). Germline loops: CDR1 MNHEY, CDR2 SMNVEV (reference sequence). V was pared by 7 bases and J by 4 bases, with 6 bases between. The CDR3 sequence is 11 residues long. This CDR3 is CASMRADTQYF. The CDR3 region has the DNA TGTGCCAGCATGAGGGCAGATACGCAGTATTTT.

This clone was picked up one time. The rearrangement joins TRBV7-3 to TRBJ2-2; 7 bases match TRBD2. The V gene's germline CDR1 is SGHTA and CDR2 FQGTGA. The length of the CDR3 is 16 residues. After removal of 1 base from V and 7 bases from J, the junction contained 9 bases not matched to a gene. The CDR3 DNA is TGTGCCAGCAGCTTAAATGGCGGGAGTCCGAGCGGGGAGCTGTTTTTT. Translating gives CASSLNGGSPSGELFF.

This chain links TRBV5-1 with TRBJ1-3; tentatively, D is TRBD1 (6 bases). Trimming pared 0 bases from V and 4 bases from J, leaving 11 bases between. From germline, CDR1 is SGHRS and CDR2 YFSETQ. This CDR3 contains 15 residues. The CDR3 region is CASSLEAGVGNTIYF. CDR3 nucleotides: TGCGCCAGCAGCTTGGAGGCAGGGGTAGGAAACACCATATATTTT.

The chain is built from TRBV7-9 and TRBJ2-1; D is unresolved. The length of the CDR3 is 12 residues. V gave up 1 base and J gave up 9 bases, with 7 bases separating them. Germline V gene sequence: CDR1 SEHNR, CDR2 FQNEAQ (reference sequence). CDR3 residues: CASSLGRSEQFF. CDR3 in DNA: TGTGCCAGCAGCTTAGGAAGGAGTGAGCAGTTCTTC.

The chain uses TRBV29-1 and TRBJ2-4; D gene ambiguous. The ends were cut back, 4 bases at V and 3 bases at J, with 10 bases in the middle. Germline assignment: CDR1 SQVTM and CDR2 ANQGSEA. This CDR3 is built from 13 residues. CDR3: CSVVPAGKNIQYF. CDR3 nucleotides: TGCAGCGTTGTTCCGGCAGGCAAAAACATTCAGTACTTC.

The V call is TRBV30, the J call TRBJ2-5, with D perhaps matching TRBD2 (6 bases). V lost 8 bases, J lost 5 bases, and 12 bases lay in between. Germline assignment: CDR1 GTSNPN and CDR2 SVGIG (reference sequence). The CDR3 runs 11 residues. CDR3 sequence (DNA): TGTGCCGGAGGGCCCAGTGAGACCCAGTACTTC. Translating gives CAGGPSETQYF.

V usage is TRBV18 and J usage is TRBJ1-1; 9 positions match TRBD1. V lost 6 bases to trimming and J lost 1 base; unmatched junction nucleotides: 3. This CDR3 is built from 14 residues. CDR1 is KGHSH, CDR2 LQKENI, per germline. CDR3 loop: CASSRQGENTEAFF. Written as DNA, the CDR3 is TGTGCCAGCTCTCGACAGGGGGAGAACACTGAAGCTTTCTTT.

On this clone itself: The identical CDR3 is also encoded by other nucleotide sequences in the sample. This chain uses TRBV28 with TRBJ1-2; TRBD1 agrees at 7 bases. There are 15 residues in the CDR3. The ends lost 4 bases at V and 0 bases at J; junction bases unmatched: 5. Per germline, CDR1 MDHEN and CDR2 SYDVKM. The CDR3 DNA is TGTGCCAGCAGTTCCCCAGGGACAGCTAACTATGGCTACACCTTC. It encodes CASSSPGTANYGYTF.

The chain combines TRBV30 with TRBJ2-7; D perhaps matches TRBD1 (6 bases). CDR3 length equals 11 residues. V was shortened by 4 bases and J by 4 bases, with 8 bases between the two germline ends. Germline-derived CDR1 and CDR2 are GTSNPN and SVGIG (reference sequence). In DNA, the CDR3 is TGTGCCTGGAACAGGGTTTACGAGCAGTACTTC. Amino acids: CAWNRVYEQYF.

About this clone itself: Other nucleotide sequences in the sample specify the same CDR3. CDR3 sequence (DNA): TGTGCCAGCAGTTTAACTTCTAACTATGGCTACACCTTC. This sequence encodes CASSLTSNYGYTF. V and J are TRBV12-3 or TRBV12-4 and TRBJ1-2; D remains ambiguous. The CDR3 contains 13 residues. V was trimmed by 2 bases and J by 0 bases, leaving 4 bases between them.

This CDR3 is CASSLSPPGVWGYTF. Written as DNA, the CDR3 is TGTGCCAGCAGTTTAAGCCCACCAGGGGTGTGGGGCTACACCTTC. The rearrangement joins TRBV28 to TRBJ1-2; tentative D call: TRBD1 (6 bases). Trimming left V 2 bases short and J 8 bases short, with 18 bases between. This CDR3 contains 15 residues. Germline V CDR1 and CDR2: MDHEN, SYDVKM.

This chain joins TRBV3-1 (or the pseudogene TRBV3-2) and TRBJ1-5; 7 nucleotides line up with TRBD1. Germline trimming cut 8 bases from V and 2 bases from J; bases unmatched to any gene: 6. Per germline, CDR1 LGHDT and CDR2 YNNKEL (reference sequence). CDR3 size: 14 residues. The CDR3 spells CASRLGQGNQPQHF. CDR3 nucleotide sequence: TGTGCCAGCCGTTTAGGACAGGGCAATCAGCCCCAGCATTTT.

This chain connects TRBV7-3 to TRBJ2-3; D perhaps matches TRBD2 (6 bases). This CDR3 spans 19 amino acids. Germline lookup yields CDR1 SGHTA and CDR2 FQGTGA. The V end was cut by 1 base, the J end by 1 base, with 21 bases between. The CDR3: CASSLRPHHPASGTDTQYF. DNA of the CDR3: TGTGCCAGCAGCTTAAGGCCCCACCATCCGGCTAGCGGCACAGATACGCAGTATTTT.

This clone has only one observation. The chain couples TRBV29-1 to TRBJ1-1, with no clear D. The germline V gene has CDR1 SQVTM and CDR2 ANQGSEA. This CDR3 has 14 residues. Trimming removed 5 bases at V and 4 bases at J, with 17 bases between. This CDR3 reads CSVSISRVGTEAFF. The CDR3 nucleotides are TGCAGCGTTTCCATCTCTAGAGTCGGCACTGAAGCTTTCTTT.

The chain recombines TRBV5-1 with TRBJ2-3; the D gene is possibly TRBD2 (5 bases). In germline, CDR1 is SGHRS, CDR2 YFSETQ. Trimming pared 4 bases from V and 3 bases from J, leaving 9 bases between. CDR3 length equals 13 residues. The CDR3 sequence: CASSQRETDTQYF. CDR3 nucleotides: TGCGCCAGCAGCCAGAGGGAGACAGATACGCAGTATTTT.

V is TRBV29-1 and J is TRBJ2-6, with unresolved D. V shed 7 bases and J shed 1 base, with 20 bases lying between them. The CDR3 spans 17 residues. Germline CDR1 is SQVTM and CDR2 is ANQGSEA. The CDR3 is CSGRSTRGRSGANVLTF. For the CDR3, the DNA is TGCAGCGGTAGATCGACCCGCGGAAGGTCTGGGGCCAACGTCCTGACTTTC.

This rearrangement joins TRBV6-6 to TRBJ2-2, with 10 bases matching TRBD1. CDR1 and CDR2 (germline): MNHNY, SVGAGI (reference sequence). After removal of 5 bases from V and 7 bases from J, the junction contained 13 bases not matched to a gene. The CDR3 has 17 residues. CDR3 amino acids: CASSRDRGRWGNGELFF. The CDR3 nucleotides are TGTGCCAGCAGTCGCGACAGGGGGCGATGGGGAAACGGGGAGCTGTTTTTT.

This clone was seen only once. The CDR3 bases are TGTGCCAGCAGCTTAGACGGACAGGGGGATCAGCCCCAGCATTTT. It translates to CASSLDGQGDQPQHF. The V call is TRBV7-2, the J call TRBJ1-5; 10 bases align to TRBD1. Germline trimming cut 1 base from V and 5 bases from J; bases unmatched to any gene: 2. The germline gives CDR1 SGHTA, CDR2 FQGNSA. The CDR3 loop spans 15 amino acids. Based on the CDR3 plus reference TRBV7-2 and TRBJ1-5, the full variable domain is GAGVSQSPSNKVTEKGKDVELRCDPISGHTALYWYRQSLGQGLEFLIYFQGNSAPDKSGLPSDRFSAERTGGSVSTLTIQRTQQEDSAVYLCASSLDGQGDQPQHFGDGTRLSIL.